The TCR beta chain described here comes from a study of blood T cell repertoires in COVID-19. This clone was seen once. Produced via immunoSEQ multiplex PCR; TCRdb's table is partial and in-frame only. The sample has approximately 93,000 clones; approximately 90% are singletons. The TCR was taken from a middle-aged man with active or convalescent COVID-19. The sequenced sample consisted of peripheral blood.

CDR3 coding DNA: TGTGCCAGCAGTTCTAGCGGGAATTACTACGAGCAGTACTTC. This gives the protein CASSSSGNYYEQYF. The rearrangement joins TRBV27 to TRBJ2-7; the match to TRBD2 covers 9 bases. Losses at the gene ends were 4 bases for V and 3 bases for J; bases not matched to a gene: 4. Per germline, CDR1 MNHEY and CDR2 SMNVEV (reference sequence). The CDR3 runs 14 residues.